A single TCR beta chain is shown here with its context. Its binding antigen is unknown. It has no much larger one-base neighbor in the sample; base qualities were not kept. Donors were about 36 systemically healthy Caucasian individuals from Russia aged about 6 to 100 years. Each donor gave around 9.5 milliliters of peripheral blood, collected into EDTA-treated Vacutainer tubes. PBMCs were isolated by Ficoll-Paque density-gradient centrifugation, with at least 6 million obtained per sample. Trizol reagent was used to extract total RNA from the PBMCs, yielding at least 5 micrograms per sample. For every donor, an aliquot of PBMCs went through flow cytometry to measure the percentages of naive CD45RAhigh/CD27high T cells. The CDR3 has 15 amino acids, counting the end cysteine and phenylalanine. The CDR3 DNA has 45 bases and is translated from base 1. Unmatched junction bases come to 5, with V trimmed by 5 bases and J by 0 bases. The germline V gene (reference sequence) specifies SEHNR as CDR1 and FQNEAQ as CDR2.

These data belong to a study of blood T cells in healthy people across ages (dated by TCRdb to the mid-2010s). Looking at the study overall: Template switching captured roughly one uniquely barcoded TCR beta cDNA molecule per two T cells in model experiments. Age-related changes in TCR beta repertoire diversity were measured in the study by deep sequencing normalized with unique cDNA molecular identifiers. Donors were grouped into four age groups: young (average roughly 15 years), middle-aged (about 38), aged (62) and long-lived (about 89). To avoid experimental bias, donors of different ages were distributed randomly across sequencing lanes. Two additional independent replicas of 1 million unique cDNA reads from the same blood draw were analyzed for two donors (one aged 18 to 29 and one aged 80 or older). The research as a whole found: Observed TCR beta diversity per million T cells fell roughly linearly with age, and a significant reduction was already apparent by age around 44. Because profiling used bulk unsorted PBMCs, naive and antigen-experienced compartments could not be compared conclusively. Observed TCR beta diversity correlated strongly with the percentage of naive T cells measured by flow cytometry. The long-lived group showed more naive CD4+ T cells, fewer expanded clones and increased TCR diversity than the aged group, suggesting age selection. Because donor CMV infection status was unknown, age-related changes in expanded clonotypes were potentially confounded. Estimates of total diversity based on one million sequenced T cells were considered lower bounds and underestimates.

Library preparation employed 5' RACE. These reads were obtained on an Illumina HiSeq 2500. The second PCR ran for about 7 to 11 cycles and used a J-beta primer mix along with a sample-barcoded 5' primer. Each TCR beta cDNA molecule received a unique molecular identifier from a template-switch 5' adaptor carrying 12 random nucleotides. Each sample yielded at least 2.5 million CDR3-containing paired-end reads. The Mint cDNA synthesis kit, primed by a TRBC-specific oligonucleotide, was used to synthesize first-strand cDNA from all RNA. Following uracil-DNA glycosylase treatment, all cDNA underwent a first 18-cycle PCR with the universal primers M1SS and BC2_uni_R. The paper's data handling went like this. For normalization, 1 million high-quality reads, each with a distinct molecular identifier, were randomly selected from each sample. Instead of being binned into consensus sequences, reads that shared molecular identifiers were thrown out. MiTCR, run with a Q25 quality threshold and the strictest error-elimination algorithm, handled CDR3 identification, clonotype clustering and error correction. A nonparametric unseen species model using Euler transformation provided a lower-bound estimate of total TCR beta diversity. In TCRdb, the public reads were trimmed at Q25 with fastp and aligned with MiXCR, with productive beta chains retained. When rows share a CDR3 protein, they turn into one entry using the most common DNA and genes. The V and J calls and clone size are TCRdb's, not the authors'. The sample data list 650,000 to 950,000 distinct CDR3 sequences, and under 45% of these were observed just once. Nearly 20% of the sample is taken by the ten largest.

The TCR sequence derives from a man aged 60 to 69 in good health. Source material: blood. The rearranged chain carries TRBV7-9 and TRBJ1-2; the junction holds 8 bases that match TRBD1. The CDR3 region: CASSPGQATNYGYTF. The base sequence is TGTGCCAGCAGCCCGGGACAGGCCACTAACTATGGCTACACCTTC.